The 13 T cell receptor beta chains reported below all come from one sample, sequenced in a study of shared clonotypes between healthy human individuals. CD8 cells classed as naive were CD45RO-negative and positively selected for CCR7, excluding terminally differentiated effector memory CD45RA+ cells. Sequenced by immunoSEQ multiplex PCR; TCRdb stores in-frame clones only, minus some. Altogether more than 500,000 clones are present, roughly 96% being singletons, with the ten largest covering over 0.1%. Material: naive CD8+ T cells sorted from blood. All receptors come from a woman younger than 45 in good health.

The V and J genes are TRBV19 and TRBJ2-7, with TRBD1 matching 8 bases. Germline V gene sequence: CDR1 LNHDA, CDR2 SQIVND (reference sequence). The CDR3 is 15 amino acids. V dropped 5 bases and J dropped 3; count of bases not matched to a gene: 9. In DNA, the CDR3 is TGTGCCAGTAGTGCCTTGACAGGGGATCGCTACGAGCAGTACTTC. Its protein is CASSALTGDRYEQYF.

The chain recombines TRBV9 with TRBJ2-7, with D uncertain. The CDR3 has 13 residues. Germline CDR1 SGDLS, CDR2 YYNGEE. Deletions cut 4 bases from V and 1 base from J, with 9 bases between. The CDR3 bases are TGTGCCAGCAGCAACGGTGTTTCCTACGAGCAGTACTTC. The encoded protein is CASSNGVSYEQYF.

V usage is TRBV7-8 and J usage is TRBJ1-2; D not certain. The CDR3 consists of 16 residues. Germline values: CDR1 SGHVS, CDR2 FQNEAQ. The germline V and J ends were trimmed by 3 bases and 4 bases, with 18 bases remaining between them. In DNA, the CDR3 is TGTGCCAGCAGCTTCGGAGAATATTCAAGTCCCTATGGCTACACCTTC. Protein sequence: CASSFGEYSSPYGYTF. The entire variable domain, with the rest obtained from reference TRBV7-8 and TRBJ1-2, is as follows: GAGVSQSPRYKVAKRGQDVALRCDPISGHVSLFWYQQALGQGPEFLTYFQNEAQLDKSGLPSDRFFAERPEGSVSTLKIQRTQQEDSAVYLCASSFGEYSSPYGYTFGSGTRLTVV.

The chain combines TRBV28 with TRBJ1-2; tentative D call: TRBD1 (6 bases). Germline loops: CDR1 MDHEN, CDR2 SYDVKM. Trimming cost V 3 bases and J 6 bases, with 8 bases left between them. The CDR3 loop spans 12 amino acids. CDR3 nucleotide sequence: TGTGCCAGCAGTTTGACAGGTCATGGCTACACCTTC. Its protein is CASSLTGHGYTF.

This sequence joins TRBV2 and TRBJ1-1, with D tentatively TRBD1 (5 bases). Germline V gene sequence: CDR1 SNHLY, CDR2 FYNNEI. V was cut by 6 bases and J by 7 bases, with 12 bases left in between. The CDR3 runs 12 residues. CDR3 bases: TGTGCCAGCAGGAGGGAGGGGATTGAAGCTTTCTTT. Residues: CASRREGIEAFF.

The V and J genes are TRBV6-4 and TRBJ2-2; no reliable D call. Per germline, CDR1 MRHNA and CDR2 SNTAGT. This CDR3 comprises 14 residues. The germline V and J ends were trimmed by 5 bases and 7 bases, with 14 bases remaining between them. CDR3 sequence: CASSPDSFGGELFF. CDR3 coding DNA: TGTGCCAGCAGTCCTGACTCCTTCGGCGGGGAGCTGTTTTTT.

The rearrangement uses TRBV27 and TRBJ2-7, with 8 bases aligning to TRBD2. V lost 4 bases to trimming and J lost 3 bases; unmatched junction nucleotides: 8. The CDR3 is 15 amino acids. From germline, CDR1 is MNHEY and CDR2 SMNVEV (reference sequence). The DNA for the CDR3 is TGTGCCAGCAGTTCGATAGCGGGACCCATCTACGAGCAGTACTTC. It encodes CASSSIAGPIYEQYF.

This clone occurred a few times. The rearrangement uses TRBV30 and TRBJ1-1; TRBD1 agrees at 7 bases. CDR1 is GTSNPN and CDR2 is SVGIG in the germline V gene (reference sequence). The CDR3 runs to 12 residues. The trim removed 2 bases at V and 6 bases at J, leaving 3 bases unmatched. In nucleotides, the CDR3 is TGTGCCTGGAGTTGGACAGGTCCTGAAGCTTTCTTT. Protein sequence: CAWSWTGPEAFF.

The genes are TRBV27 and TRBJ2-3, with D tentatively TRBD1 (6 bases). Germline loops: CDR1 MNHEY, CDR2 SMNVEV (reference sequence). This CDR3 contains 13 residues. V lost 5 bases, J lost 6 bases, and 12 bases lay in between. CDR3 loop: CASSVHRADTQYF. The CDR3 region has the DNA TGTGCCAGCAGTGTGCACAGGGCGGATACGCAGTATTTT.

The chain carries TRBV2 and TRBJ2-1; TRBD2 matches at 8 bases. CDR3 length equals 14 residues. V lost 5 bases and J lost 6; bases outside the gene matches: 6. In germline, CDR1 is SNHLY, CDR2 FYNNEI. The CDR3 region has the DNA TGTGCCAGCAGTAAGTGGGGACTAGGCAATGAGCAGTTCTTC. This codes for CASSKWGLGNEQFF.

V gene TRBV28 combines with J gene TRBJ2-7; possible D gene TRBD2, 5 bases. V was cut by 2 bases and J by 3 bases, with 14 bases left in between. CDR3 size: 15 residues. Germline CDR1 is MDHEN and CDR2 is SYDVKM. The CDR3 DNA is TGTGCCAGCAGTTTACGCGGAGGAATCGACTACGAGCAGTACTTC. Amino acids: CASSLRGGIDYEQYF.

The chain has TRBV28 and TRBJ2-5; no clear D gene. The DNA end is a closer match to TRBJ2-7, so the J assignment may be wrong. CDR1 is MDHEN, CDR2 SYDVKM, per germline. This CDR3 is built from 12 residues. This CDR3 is CASSLFGGEQYF. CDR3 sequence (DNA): TGTGCCAGCAGTTTGTTCGGCGGCGAGCAGTACTTC.

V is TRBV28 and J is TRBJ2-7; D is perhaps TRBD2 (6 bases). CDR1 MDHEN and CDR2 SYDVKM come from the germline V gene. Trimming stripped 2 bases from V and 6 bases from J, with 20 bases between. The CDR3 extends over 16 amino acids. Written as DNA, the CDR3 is TGTGCCAGCAGTTTACTCAGGCGGGACTTCTTTGGCGAGCAGTACTTC. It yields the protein CASSLLRRDFFGEQYF. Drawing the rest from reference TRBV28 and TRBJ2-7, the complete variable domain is DVKVTQSSRYLVKRTGEKVFLECVQDMDHENMFWYRQDPGLGLRLIYFSYDVKMKEKGDIPEGYSVSREKKERFSLILESASTNQTSMYLCASSLLRRDFFGEQYFGPGTRLTVT.